The 9 T cell receptor beta chains below were found in one sample sequenced in a study of identical twins. TCRdb analysed the 5' RACE reads with MiXCR anew, one entry per CDR3 protein. This sample has a few hundred thousand distinct CDR3 sequences, with under 8.5% found just once. Another study also made use of these data, one on T cells expressing NK-cell markers.

Input material: CD8+ T cells sorted from blood. The origin of the receptors is a woman between 18 and 30 years old in good health.

The chain recombines TRBV9 with TRBJ1-1; 9 bases align to TRBD1. The germline CDR1 and CDR2 sequences are SGDLS and YYNGEE. The CDR3 is 15 residues long. J was trimmed by 4 bases and V by 4 bases; bases with no gene match: 8. CDR3 sequence: CASSPPGQGSTEAFF. CDR3 bases: TGTGCCAGCAGCCCACCGGGACAGGGATCCACTGAAGCTTTCTTT.

The sample holds a few counts of this clonotype. The chain links TRBV5-6 to TRBJ2-7; 10 nucleotides line up with TRBD1. Germline CDR1 SGHDT, CDR2 YYEEEE. CDR3 size: 14 residues. Trimming cost V 4 bases and J 7 bases; bases outside gene matches: 8. The CDR3 is CASSPGTGALEQYF. CDR3 sequence (DNA): TGTGCCAGCAGCCCCGGGACAGGGGCCCTGGAGCAGTACTTC.

This clonotype was found a few times. This chain links TRBV7-9 with TRBJ2-1; the D is unclear. Between the trimmed V and J ends, which lost 6 bases and 5 bases, there was a span of 17 bases. CDR1 and CDR2 (germline): SEHNR, FQNEAQ (reference sequence). The CDR3 sequence is 15 residues long. CDR3 protein: CASRSAFSRNNEQFF. The CDR3 bases are TGTGCCAGCAGGTCCGCTTTTAGTCGGAACAATGAGCAGTTCTTC.

This clonotype appeared a few times. The V gene is TRBV29-1, the J gene TRBJ1-2; a possible D gene is TRBD1 (6 bases). CDR3 length equals 13 residues. The germline V gene encodes CDR1 SQVTM and CDR2 ANQGSEA. Trimming cost V 5 bases and J 4 bases, with 14 bases left between them. CDR3 in DNA: TGCAGCGTTCCGACAGGTTTAATCTATGGCTACACCTTC. Residues: CSVPTGLIYGYTF.

This chain uses TRBV5-1 with TRBJ2-3, with 8 bases that match TRBD2. This CDR3 spans 16 amino acids. V lost 4 bases and J lost 3; bases outside the gene matches: 10. The germline gives CDR1 SGHRS, CDR2 YFSETQ. The CDR3 reads CASSALRGGNTDTQYF. CDR3 coding DNA: TGCGCCAGCAGCGCGCTTCGCGGGGGGAATACAGATACGCAGTATTTT.

The J gene is TRBJ1-2, the V gene TRBV28, with D maybe TRBD1 (6 bases). From germline, CDR1 is MDHEN and CDR2 SYDVKM. Between the trimmed V and J ends, which lost 6 bases and 6 bases, there was a span of 20 bases. The CDR3 loop spans 15 amino acids. CDR3 amino acids: CASSLVATQGHGYTF. DNA for the CDR3: TGTGCCAGCAGCTTAGTAGCGACCCAGGGGCATGGCTACACCTTC.

This clonotype was seen repeatedly, ten times or more. The chain carries TRBV11-2 and TRBJ2-1, with 11 bases identical to TRBD1. The CDR3 covers 15 residues. The junction had 8 bases not matched to a gene; V was cut back by 5 bases and J by 8 bases. CDR1 SGHAT and CDR2 FQNNGV come from the germline V gene. The CDR3 sequence: CASSTGTGGSYEQFF. Here the CDR3 DNA reads TGTGCCAGCAGCACCGGGACAGGGGGTAGCTATGAGCAGTTCTTC. The complete variable domain, with remaining parts taken from reference TRBV11-2 and TRBJ2-1, reads EAGVAQSPRYKIIEKRQSVAFWCNPISGHATLYWYQQILGQGPKLLIQFQNNGVVDDSQLPKDRFSAERLKGVDSTLKIQPAKLEDSAVYLCASSTGTGGSYEQFFGPGTRLTVL.

The gene calls are TRBV12-3 or TRBV12-4 and TRBJ2-7; a weak D match, TRBD2 (6 bases). The V gene lost 4 bases and the J gene lost 6 bases, with 13 bases spanning the gap. CDR3 length: 13 residues. The CDR3: CASSYGLAREQYF. The CDR3 DNA follows: TGTGCCAGCAGTTACGGGCTAGCGCGCGAGCAGTACTTC.

The chain joins TRBV9 to TRBJ2-7, with 8 bases aligning to TRBD2. With 1 base clipped from V and 6 bases from J, the junction kept 9 bases outside the gene matches. The germline CDR1 and CDR2 sequences are SGDLS and YYNGEE. The CDR3 has 15 amino acids. The CDR3 region is CASSVTGGDFAEQYF. The CDR3 nucleotides are TGTGCCAGCAGCGTAACGGGAGGGGATTTCGCCGAGCAGTACTTC.